This is a list of T cell receptor beta chains from one sample in a study of identical twins. TCRdb fed the 5' RACE reads into MiXCR, producing one record per CDR3 protein. Of some 760,000 distinct CDR3 sequences listed, about 20% are singletons. The same specimen was also included in a second study, on T cells expressing NK-cell markers.

What was sequenced was PBMCs. These receptor sequences come from a woman younger than 30 in good health. Each CDR3 is given with its conserved first and last residue. D genes are given only for firm matches. Clone size is shown for a subset of rows, as once, few, many or a class of expanded clone.

>few|TRBJ2-5|-|TRBV5-1
CASSLATVSETQYF
TGCGCCAGCAGCTTGGCGACTGTATCAGAGACCCAGTACTTC
>-|TRBJ1-2|TRBD1|TRBV5-6
CASSKPGQPRYGYTF
TGTGCCAGCAGCAAGCCGGGACAGCCCCGCTATGGCTACACCTTC
>few|TRBJ2-1|TRBD1|TRBV5-6
CASSLDRGLVGYNEQFF
TGTGCCAGCAGCCTGGACAGGGGGCTGGTAGGATACAATGAGCAGTTCTTC
>few|TRBJ1-1|-|TRBV12-3/TRBV12-4
CASRPGGAEAFF
TGTGCCAGCAGACCCGGGGGGGCTGAAGCTTTCTTT
>-|TRBJ2-7|-|TRBV6-5
CASSYSWLANSPNSYEQYF
TGTGCCAGCAGTTACTCTTGGCTAGCTAACTCCCCGAACTCCTACGAGCAGTACTTC
>-|TRBJ2-4|-|TRBV27
CASRDVASGNIQYF
TGTGCCAGCAGGGATGTAGCTTCGGGAAACATTCAGTACTTC
>-|TRBJ1-6|TRBD1|TRBV20-1
CSASGDSNSPLHF
TGCAGTGCTAGTGGGGACAGCAATTCACCCCTCCACTTT
>-|TRBJ2-1|TRBD1|TRBV28
CASRRTGGLNEQFF
TGTGCCAGCAGGAGGACAGGGGGCTTAAATGAGCAGTTCTTC
>-|TRBJ2-3|-|TRBV20-1
CSARATDSGRTDTQYF
TGCAGTGCTAGAGCCACCGACTCCGGACGCACAGATACGCAGTATTTT
>few|TRBJ2-3|-|TRBV5-1
CASSPSWTSTDTQYF
TGCGCCAGCAGCCCCTCATGGACTAGCACAGATACGCAGTATTTT
>-|TRBJ2-1|-|TRBV7-3
CASSTTRYNEQFF
TGTGCCAGCAGCACGACTAGATACAATGAGCAGTTCTTC